A single sample is the source of the 18 T cell receptor beta chains below, sequenced in a study of cytomegalovirus exposure and HLA in healthy donors. The PCR employed 60 Vbeta primers together with 13 Jbeta primers. Repertoires were generated with immunoSEQ multiplex PCR, while TCRdb's copy carries only in-frame clones and drops some. The table lists roughly 150,000 clones. The sequenced sample was PBMCs. Every receptor here comes from a woman between 45 and 65 years old in good health and CMV-seronegative.

The chain couples TRBV4-3 to TRBJ1-2; TRBD1 is a possible D gene (6 bases). The germline V and J ends were trimmed by 0 bases and 3 bases, with 11 bases remaining between them. The CDR3 has 15 residues. From germline, CDR1 is LGHNA and CDR2 YSLEER. The CDR3 coding sequence is TGCGCCAGCAGCCAAGATTGGGACAAAGACTATGGCTACACCTTC. Its translation: CASSQDWDKDYGYTF.

This rearrangement joins TRBV5-1 to TRBJ1-2; D unclear. The V end was cut by 1 base, the J end by 1 base, with 26 bases between. Germline assignment: CDR1 SGHRS and CDR2 YFSETQ. The CDR3 contains 20 residues. In DNA form, the CDR3 reads TGCGCCAGCAGCTTGAATTCCTTGAAGGAGCACCCTAGAGGTAACTATGGCTACACCTTC. It translates to CASSLNSLKEHPRGNYGYTF. The full variable domain, rest sourced from reference TRBV5-1 and TRBJ1-2, is KAGVTQTPRYLIKTRGQQVTLSCSPISGHRSVSWYQQTPGQGLQFLFEYFSETQRNKGNFPGRFSGRQFSNSRSEMNVSTLELGDSALYLCASSLNSLKEHPRGNYGYTFGSGTRLTVV.

The chain joins TRBV9 to TRBJ2-1; no firm D call. The CDR3 extends over 15 amino acids. Trimming cost V 0 bases and J 3 bases, with 10 bases left between them. CDR1 is SGDLS, CDR2 YYNGEE, per germline. CDR3 nucleotides: TGTGCCAGCAGCGTAGACGGGTCAAACTACAATGAGCAGTTCTTC. Amino acids: CASSVDGSNYNEQFF.

The chain combines TRBV5-1 with TRBJ2-1; TRBD2 aligns across 8 bases. With V trimmed by 0 bases and J by 6 bases, 5 bases remained unmatched. The CDR3 is 15 residues long. CDR1 and CDR2 (germline): SGHRS, YFSETQ. The CDR3 sequence is CASSLAMREANEQFF. The CDR3, as DNA: TGCGCCAGCAGCTTGGCCATGCGGGAGGCCAATGAGCAGTTCTTC.

The CDR3 DNA reads TGTGCCAGCAGCCCCGACCCGGGACTGGGTGGAGCTAATGAAAAACTGTTTTTT. Amino acids: CASSPDPGLGGANEKLFF. The chain couples TRBV28 to TRBJ1-4; D perhaps matches TRBD1 (5 bases). The CDR3 sequence is 18 residues long. V dropped 6 bases and J dropped 3 bases, with 23 bases sitting between them. Germline CDR1 reads MDHEN; CDR2 reads SYDVKM.

The chain uses TRBV27 and TRBJ1-5; no firm D call. The germline V gene encodes CDR1 MNHEY and CDR2 SMNVEV (reference sequence). The CDR3 is 13 residues long. V was shortened by 3 bases and J by 10 bases, with 13 bases between the two germline ends. CDR3 residues: CASSFSPFNPQHF. The CDR3 bases are TGTGCCAGCAGTTTTTCCCCTTTTAATCCCCAGCATTTT.

The rearrangement uses TRBV11-2 and TRBJ2-5, with D possibly being TRBD2 (6 bases). The V end lost 1 base, the J end lost 4 bases, and 16 bases lay between the germline ends. The germline CDR1 and CDR2 sequences are SGHAT and FQNNGV. The CDR3 contains 16 residues. CDR3 amino acids: CASSLVQGGSRETQYF. In DNA form, the CDR3 reads TGTGCCAGCAGCTTAGTCCAGGGAGGTTCGCGAGAGACCCAGTACTTC.

V gene TRBV15 combines with J gene TRBJ1-1; unclear D gene. The germline CDR1 and CDR2 sequences are LNHNV and YYDKDF (reference sequence). Trimming stripped 2 bases from V and 3 bases from J, with 13 bases between. This CDR3 region has 15 residues. CDR3 amino acids: CATSRKSAAHTEAFF. Written as DNA, the CDR3 is TGTGCCACCAGCAGAAAGTCGGCGGCCCACACTGAAGCTTTCTTT.

The chain couples TRBV27 to TRBJ2-2; D uncertain. Trimming shortened V by 3 bases and J by 3 bases, and 11 bases separated the two germline ends. The CDR3 extends over 15 amino acids. Germline CDR1 is MNHEY and CDR2 is SMNVEV (reference sequence). CDR3 nucleotides: TGTGCCAGCAGTTTGAGCAGGCTCCACACCGGGGAGCTGTTTTTT. It yields the protein CASSLSRLHTGELFF.

The V gene is TRBV7-2, the J gene TRBJ2-2; D is ambiguous. The ends were cut back, 1 base at V and 4 bases at J, with 7 bases in the middle. The CDR3 is 14 residues long. Germline V gene data show CDR1 as SGHTA and CDR2 as FQGNSA. The CDR3 protein is CASSLDWSTGELFF. The CDR3 nucleotides are TGTGCCAGCAGCTTAGATTGGAGCACCGGGGAGCTGTTTTTT. The full variable domain, completed using reference TRBV7-2 and TRBJ2-2, is GAGVSQSPSNKVTEKGKDVELRCDPISGHTALYWYRQSLGQGLEFLIYFQGNSAPDKSGLPSDRFSAERTGGSVSTLTIQRTQQEDSAVYLCASSLDWSTGELFFGEGSRLTVL.

This chain uses TRBV30 with TRBJ2-5; 7 nucleotides align to TRBD1. The J call may be mistaken, given a closer DNA end match to TRBJ2-7. CDR1 is GTSNPN and CDR2 is SVGIG in the germline V gene (reference sequence). The CDR3 is 15 amino acids. The DNA for the CDR3 is TGTGCCTGGAGTGCCCATAGGACAGGACGCTACGAGCAGTACTTC. Protein product: CAWSAHRTGRYEQYF.

The rearrangement links TRBV30 to TRBJ2-7; no clear D. Germline V CDR1 and CDR2: GTSNPN, SVGIG (reference sequence). Trimming cost V 0 bases and J 4 bases, with 7 bases left between them. The CDR3 loop spans 12 amino acids. For the CDR3, the DNA is TGTGCCTGGAGTGTGCAGACATACGAGCAGTACTTC. The encoded protein is CAWSVQTYEQYF. The full variable domain, in which reference TRBV30 and TRBJ2-7 provide the parts outside the CDR3, is SQTIHQWPATLVQPVGSPLSLECTVEGTSNPNLYWYRQAAGRGLQLLFYSVGIGQISSEVPQNLSASRPQDRQFILSSKKLLLSDSGFYLCAWSVQTYEQYFGPGTRLTVT.

J is TRBJ2-3 and V is TRBV30; TRBD2 is a possible D gene (6 bases). With 2 bases removed from V and 1 base from J, the gap between germline ends came to 7 bases. The germline V gene has CDR1 GTSNPN and CDR2 SVGIG (reference sequence). This CDR3 comprises 13 residues. The CDR3 spells CAWSPGGTDTQYF. CDR3 DNA sequence: TGTGCCTGGAGTCCGGGGGGCACAGATACGCAGTATTTT. Drawing the rest from reference TRBV30 and TRBJ2-3, the complete variable domain is SQTIHQWPATLVQPVGSPLSLECTVEGTSNPNLYWYRQAAGRGLQLLFYSVGIGQISSEVPQNLSASRPQDRQFILSSKKLLLSDSGFYLCAWSPGGTDTQYFGPGTRLTVL.

The V gene is TRBV18, the J gene TRBJ2-7; TRBD1 aligns across 7 bases. Germline CDR1 is KGHSH and CDR2 is LQKENI. This CDR3 region has 14 residues. V shed 3 bases and J 1 base; nucleotides not matched to a gene: 3. The CDR3 sequence is CASSPDRISYEQYF. CDR3 nucleotide sequence: TGTGCCAGCTCACCGGACAGGATATCCTACGAGCAGTACTTC.

V usage is TRBV4-2 and J usage is TRBJ2-1; TRBD1 matches at 11 bases. With 2 bases clipped from V and 10 bases from J, the junction kept 7 bases outside the gene matches. The CDR3 extends over 15 amino acids. Germline V gene lookup returns CDR1 LGHNA and CDR2 YNFKEQ. The CDR3 DNA is TGTGCCAGCAGCCAATCTGGACAGGGGGCACGGGAGCAGTTCTTC. This sequence encodes CASSQSGQGAREQFF.

As to this clone: The sample contains more than one DNA sequence encoding this CDR3. J is TRBJ2-1 and V is TRBV7-2; 12 bases fit TRBD2. V shed 3 bases and J 8 bases; nucleotides not matched to a gene: 5. Germline lookup yields CDR1 SGHTA and CDR2 FQGNSA. This CDR3 comprises 15 residues. DNA for the CDR3: TGTGCCAGCAGCTTGCTAGCGGGAGGGCCGGATGAGCAGTTCTTC. This encodes CASSLLAGGPDEQFF.

The chain employs TRBV10-3 and TRBJ2-5; weak D call: TRBD1 (6 bases). Trimming pared 6 bases from V and 0 bases from J, leaving 11 bases between. The CDR3 totals 14 residues. CDR1 and CDR2 from the germline V gene are ENHRY and SYGVKD. The CDR3 sequence: CAIRSTGNQETQYF. The CDR3 DNA is TGTGCCATCAGGTCTACAGGGAACCAAGAGACCCAGTACTTC.

The V gene is TRBV18, the J gene TRBJ1-2, with 10 bases aligning to TRBD1. The germline V gene encodes CDR1 KGHSH and CDR2 LQKENI. This CDR3 has 15 residues. V was pared by 0 bases and J by 4 bases, with 2 bases of the junction left unmatched. The CDR3 is CASSPPGQGFYGYTF. DNA for the CDR3: TGTGCCAGCTCACCACCGGGACAGGGGTTCTATGGCTACACCTTC.